This T cell receptor beta chain was identified in a study of CD8 T cells in Susac syndrome (dated by TCRdb to about 2019). Turning to the overall study: Whether CD8+ T cell activation and differentiation in Susac syndrome was antigen driven was tested using repertoire sequencing.

High-throughput TCR beta sequencing profiled peripheral blood CD8+ and CD4+ T cells from healthy donors, Susac syndrome patients and multiple sclerosis patients. The multiple sclerosis controls were treatment-naive patients whose relapsing-remitting disease, either stable or active, fulfilled the revised McDonald criteria. Bulk CD8+ and CD4+ T cells were purified by magnetic negative isolation, whereas CD8+ TEMRA cells were enriched by FACS. Blood was drawn into EDTA tubes, processed within 24 hours, and PBMCs were isolated by density gradient centrifugation. PBMCs destined for TCR sequencing were cryopreserved in liquid nitrogen and later thawed in a 37 °C water bath. The sorted or isolated CD4+, CD8+ and CD8+ TEMRA cells reached a purity of at least 90%. As concerns this clonotype: This receptor's antigen is unknown. Base qualities are not provided; no much larger clone lies one nucleotide away.

The germline V gene specifies MNHEY as CDR1 and SVGAGI as CDR2. From the cysteine through the phenylalanine, the CDR3 covers 15 amino acids. CDR3 DNA is the only sequence kept; it has 45 bases, read in frame from the first base. V lost 6 bases and J lost 5 bases; the stretch between them is 14 bases long. RNA was extracted using the RNeasy kit, and roughly 0.45 to 1 microgram was reverse transcribed with random hexamers. The immunoSEQ multiplex PCR assay, which covers 54 Vbeta and 13 Jbeta segments, was used to amplify TCR beta CDR3 regions. Bias from PCR amplification was corrected by using a synthetic template baseline for primer optimization and for computational correction. For the original study's pipeline: Reads were annotated to V, D and J genes according to IMGT and were analyzed with immunoSEQ Analyzer, with only productive sequences retained. Clonality was computed as one minus Shannon entropy normalized by log2 of the number of productive unique sequences. Public and private clones were assessed among the 100 most prevalent clones of each patient and control. Clones were defined as Susac-specific if absent from the healthy and MS cohorts, from 1052 published viral clones and from other ImmuneACCESS disease sequences. TCRdb reworked the public reads: Q25 trimming with fastp, MiXCR clone assembly, productive beta chains retained. Records with the same CDR3 protein are collapsed into one entry carrying the most frequent genes and DNA. TCRdb's processing, not the authors' own work, is the source of the V and J calls. Present in this sample are around 150,000 distinct CDR3 sequences, about 95% of which were seen just once. Clones ranked in the top ten supply approximately 0.12% of the sample.

Overall results and qualifications from the work: The number of individuals in the TCR sequencing and HLA analysis was acknowledged as relatively small.

The chain is assembled from TRBV6-5 and TRBJ1-6, with the D gene call left open. Material: CD4+ T cells from PBMCs. The clonotype comes from a human donor with multiple sclerosis. The encoded CDR3 is CASSRKAYDNSPLHF. The DNA sequence reads TGTGCCAGCAGCCGCAAGGCCTATGATAATTCACCCCTCCACTTT.